The 10 T cell receptor beta chains given below trace back to one sample, sequenced in a study of beta chain features in type 1 diabetes. The isolated RNA, all of it, was reverse transcribed, so expressed TCRB transcripts were what got sequenced. Method: immunoSEQ multiplex PCR; TCRdb's copy keeps in-frame clones and lacks some. The table lists some 330,000 clones, around 12% of them singletons. Study observations and caveats: Across all four CD4+ subsets, people with type 1 diabetes showed modestly shorter TCRB CDR3s.

Their cognate antigens are unknown. The sequenced sample consisted of naive CD4+ T cells from blood. These receptors came from a woman under 30 with type 1 diabetes.

This clone appeared a single time. This chain connects TRBV18 to TRBJ2-7; tentatively, D is TRBD1 (5 bases). Trimming removed 1 base from V and 7 bases from J, with 17 bases in between. The CDR3 is 15 amino acids. The V gene's germline CDR1 is KGHSH and CDR2 LQKENI. The CDR3 protein is CASSPQEQAAREQYF. The DNA of the CDR3 is TGTGCCAGCTCACCACAAGAACAGGCCGCTCGGGAGCAGTACTTC.

The V gene is TRBV4-3, the J gene TRBJ2-1, with D possibly being TRBD2 (6 bases). Trimming took 0 bases from V and 1 from J, leaving 10 bases between them. The length of the CDR3 is 16 residues. The germline V gene has CDR1 LGHNA and CDR2 YSLEER. The CDR3 DNA follows: TGCGCCAGCAGCCAAGATAGGCGGGGATCCTACAATGAGCAGTTCTTC. Translated: CASSQDRRGSYNEQFF.

In this sample, this clone turned up a few times. CDR3 amino acids: CASSQEAPNSGANVLTF. In nucleotides, the CDR3 is TGCGCCAGCAGCCAAGAAGCCCCAAACTCTGGGGCCAACGTCCTGACTTTC. The rearrangement joins TRBV4-3 to TRBJ2-6; D uncertain. CDR3 length: 17 amino acids. Trimming pared 0 bases from V and 0 bases from J, leaving 9 bases between. CDR1 and CDR2 from the germline V gene are LGHNA and YSLEER.

Only a few counts were recorded for this clone. The V call is TRBV19, the J call TRBJ2-4; D gene unclear. CDR1 is LNHDA and CDR2 is SQIVND in the germline V gene (reference sequence). V was cut by 1 base and J by 9 bases, with 7 bases left in between. This CDR3 contains 12 residues. CDR3 residues: CASSIGLSIQYF. The CDR3 DNA reads TGTGCCAGTAGTATAGGACTCTCCATTCAGTACTTC.

This clone has just a few counts. This chain joins TRBV5-4 and TRBJ2-5; TRBD1 matches 8 bases. CDR1 and CDR2 (germline): SGHNT, YYREEE (reference sequence). The CDR3 is 13 amino acids. Unmatched junction bases numbered 4, after V lost 4 bases and J lost 5 bases. This CDR3 is CASSVRTGETQYF. The CDR3 nucleotides are TGTGCCAGCAGCGTAAGGACAGGGGAGACCCAGTACTTC.

The chain carries TRBV7-9 and TRBJ2-2; possible D gene TRBD1, 6 bases. The CDR3 sequence is 15 residues long. Per the germline V gene, CDR1 is SEHNR and CDR2 is FQNEAQ (reference sequence). V lost 5 bases to trimming and J lost 1 base, with 11 bases between them. CDR3 nucleotide sequence: TGTGCCAGCAGCGCCGACAGGTTGAACACCGGGGAGCTGTTTTTT. It encodes CASSADRLNTGELFF.

The chain couples TRBV18 to TRBJ2-3, with unresolved D. V lost 2 bases to trimming and J lost 2 bases, with 5 bases between them. The germline CDR1 and CDR2 sequences are KGHSH and LQKENI. The CDR3 is 13 residues long. The chain's CDR3 is CASSPLDTDTQYF. The CDR3 DNA sequence: TGTGCCAGCTCACCATTAGACACAGATACGCAGTATTTT.

This clone was seen a few times. The rearrangement joins TRBV7-2 to TRBJ1-5, with D perhaps matching TRBD1 (6 bases). The CDR3 extends over 15 amino acids. V lost 4 bases and J 7 bases, leaving 17 bases between the germline ends. The germline V gene encodes CDR1 SGHTA and CDR2 FQGNSA. The CDR3 DNA follows: TGTGCCAGCAGCTCAAACGGGGGGCTGGGACAGCCCCAGCATTTT. Amino acids: CASSSNGGLGQPQHF.

The J gene is TRBJ1-1, the V gene TRBV4-1; no definite D call. V lost 0 bases and J 2 bases, leaving 10 bases between the germline ends. Germline-derived CDR1 and CDR2 are MGHRA and YSYEKL. This CDR3 has 15 amino acids. CDR3 residues: CASSQDQAANTEAFF. The CDR3 DNA reads as TGCGCCAGCAGCCAAGATCAGGCAGCCAACACTGAAGCTTTCTTT.

The chain uses TRBV19 and TRBJ2-7, with D hard to call. Germline CDR1 LNHDA, CDR2 SQIVND (reference sequence). CDR3 length: 10 amino acids. Trimming removed 9 bases from V and 3 bases from J, with 6 bases in between. CDR3 residues: CASLFYEQYF. In nucleotides, the CDR3 is TGTGCCAGCCTTTTCTACGAGCAGTACTTC.